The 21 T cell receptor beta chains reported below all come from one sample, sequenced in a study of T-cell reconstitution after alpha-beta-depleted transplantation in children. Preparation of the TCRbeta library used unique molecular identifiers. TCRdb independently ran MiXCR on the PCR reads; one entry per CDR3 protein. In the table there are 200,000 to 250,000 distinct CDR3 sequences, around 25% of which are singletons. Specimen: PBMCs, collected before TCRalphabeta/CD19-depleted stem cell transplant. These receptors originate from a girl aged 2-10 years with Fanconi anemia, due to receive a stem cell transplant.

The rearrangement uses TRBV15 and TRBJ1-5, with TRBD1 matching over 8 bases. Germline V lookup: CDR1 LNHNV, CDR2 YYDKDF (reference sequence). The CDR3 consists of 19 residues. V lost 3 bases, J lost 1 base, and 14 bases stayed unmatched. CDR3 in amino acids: CATSSLYGQGGTSNQPQHF. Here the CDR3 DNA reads TGTGCCACCAGCAGCCTCTATGGACAGGGAGGAACGAGCAATCAGCCCCAGCATTTT. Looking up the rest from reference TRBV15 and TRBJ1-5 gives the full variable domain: DAMVIQNPRYQVTQFGKPVTLSCSQTLNHNVMYWYQQKSSQAPKLLFHYYDKDFNNEADTPDNFQSRRPNTSFCFLDIRSPGLGDTAMYLCATSSLYGQGGTSNQPQHFGDGTRLSIL.

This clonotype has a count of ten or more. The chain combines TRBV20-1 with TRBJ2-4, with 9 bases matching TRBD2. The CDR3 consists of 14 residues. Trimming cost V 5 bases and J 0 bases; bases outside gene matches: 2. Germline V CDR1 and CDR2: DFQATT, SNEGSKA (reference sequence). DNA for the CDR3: TGCAGTGCTGGACTAGCGCTAGCCAAAAACATTCAGTACTTC. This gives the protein CSAGLALAKNIQYF.

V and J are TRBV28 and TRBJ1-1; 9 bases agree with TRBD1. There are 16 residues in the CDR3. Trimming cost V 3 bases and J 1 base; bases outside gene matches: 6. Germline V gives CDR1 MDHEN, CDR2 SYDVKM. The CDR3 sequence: CASSFFPGQGNTEAFF. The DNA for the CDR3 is TGTGCCAGCAGTTTCTTTCCGGGACAGGGGAACACTGAAGCTTTCTTT.

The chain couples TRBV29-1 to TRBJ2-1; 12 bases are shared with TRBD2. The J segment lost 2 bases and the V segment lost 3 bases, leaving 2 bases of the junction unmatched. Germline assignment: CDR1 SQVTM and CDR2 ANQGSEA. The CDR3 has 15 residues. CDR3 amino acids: CSVEGTSGPYNEQFF. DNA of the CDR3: TGCAGCGTTGAGGGGACTAGCGGGCCCTACAATGAGCAGTTCTTC.

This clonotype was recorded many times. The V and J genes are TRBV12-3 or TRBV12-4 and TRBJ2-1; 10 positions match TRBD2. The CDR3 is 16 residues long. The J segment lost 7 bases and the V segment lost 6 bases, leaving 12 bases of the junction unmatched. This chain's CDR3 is CASSPPLAGEINEQFF. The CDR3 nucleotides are TGTGCCAGCAGCCCACCGCTAGCGGGGGAGATAAATGAGCAGTTCTTC.

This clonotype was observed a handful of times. Here the CDR3 DNA reads TGCAGTGCTAGCTTCCCCCTCTTATTGGAGCGGGACTACAATGAGCAGTTCTTC. Protein sequence: CSASFPLLLERDYNEQFF. The chain joins TRBV20-1 to TRBJ2-1; TRBD2 aligns across 7 bases. This CDR3 spans 18 amino acids. Germline V lookup: CDR1 DFQATT, CDR2 SNEGSKA (reference sequence). The V segment lost 3 bases and the J segment 3 bases; nucleotides outside the gene matches: 17.

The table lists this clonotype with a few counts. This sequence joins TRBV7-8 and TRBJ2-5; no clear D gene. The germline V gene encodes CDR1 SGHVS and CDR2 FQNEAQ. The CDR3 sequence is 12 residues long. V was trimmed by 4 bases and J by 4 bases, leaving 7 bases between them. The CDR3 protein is CASSSKGETQYF. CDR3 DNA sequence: TGTGCCAGCAGCTCAAAAGGAGAGACCCAGTACTTC. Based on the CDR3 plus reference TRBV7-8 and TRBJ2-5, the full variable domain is GAGVSQSPRYKVAKRGQDVALRCDPISGHVSLFWYQQALGQGPEFLTYFQNEAQLDKSGLPSDRFFAERPEGSVSTLKIQRTQQEDSAVYLCASSSKGETQYFGPGTRLLVL.

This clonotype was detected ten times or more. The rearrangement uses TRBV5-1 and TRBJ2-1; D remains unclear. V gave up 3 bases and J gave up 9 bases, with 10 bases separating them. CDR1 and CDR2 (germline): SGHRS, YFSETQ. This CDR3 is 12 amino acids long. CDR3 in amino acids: CASSSLQSEQFF. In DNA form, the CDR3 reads TGCGCCAGCAGCTCCCTTCAGAGTGAGCAGTTCTTC.

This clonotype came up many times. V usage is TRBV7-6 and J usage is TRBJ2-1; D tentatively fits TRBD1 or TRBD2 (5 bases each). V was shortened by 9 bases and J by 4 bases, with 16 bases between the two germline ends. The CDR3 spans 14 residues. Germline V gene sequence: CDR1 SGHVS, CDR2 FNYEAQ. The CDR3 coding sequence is TGTGCCAGTAGGGGAGACAGCCCTTACAATGAGCAGTTCTTC. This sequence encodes CASRGDSPYNEQFF.

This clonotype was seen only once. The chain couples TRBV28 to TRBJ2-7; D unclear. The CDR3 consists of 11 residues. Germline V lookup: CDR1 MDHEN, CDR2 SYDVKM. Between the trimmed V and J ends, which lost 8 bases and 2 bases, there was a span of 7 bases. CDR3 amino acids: CASGSAYEQYF. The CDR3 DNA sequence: TGTGCCAGCGGGTCAGCCTACGAGCAGTACTTC.

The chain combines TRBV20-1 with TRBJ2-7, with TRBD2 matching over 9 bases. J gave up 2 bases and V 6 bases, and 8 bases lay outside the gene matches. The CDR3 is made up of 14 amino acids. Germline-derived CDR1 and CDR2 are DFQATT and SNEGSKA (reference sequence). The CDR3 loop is CSAQRLAETYEQYF. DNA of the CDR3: TGCAGTGCCCAAAGACTAGCGGAGACCTACGAGCAGTACTTC.

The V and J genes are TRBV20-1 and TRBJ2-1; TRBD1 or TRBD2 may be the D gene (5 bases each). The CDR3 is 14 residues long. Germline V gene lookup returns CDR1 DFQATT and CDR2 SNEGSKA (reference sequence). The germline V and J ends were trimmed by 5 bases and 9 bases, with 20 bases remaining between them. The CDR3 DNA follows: TGCAGTGCTCTGGGGACCCTAGAGATTGTTGAGCAGTTCTTC. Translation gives CSALGTLEIVEQFF.

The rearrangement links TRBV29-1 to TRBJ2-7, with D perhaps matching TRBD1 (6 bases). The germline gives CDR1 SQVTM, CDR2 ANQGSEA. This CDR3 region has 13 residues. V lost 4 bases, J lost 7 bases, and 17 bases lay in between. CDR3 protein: CSVGDIQGWEQYF. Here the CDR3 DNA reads TGCAGCGTTGGAGACATCCAGGGGTGGGAGCAGTACTTC.

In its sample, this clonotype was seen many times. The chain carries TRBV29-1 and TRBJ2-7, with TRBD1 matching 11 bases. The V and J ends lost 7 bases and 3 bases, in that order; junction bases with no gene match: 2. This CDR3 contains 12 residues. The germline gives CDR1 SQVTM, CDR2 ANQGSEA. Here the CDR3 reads CSAGTGGYEQYF. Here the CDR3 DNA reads TGCAGCGCCGGGACAGGGGGCTACGAGCAGTACTTC.

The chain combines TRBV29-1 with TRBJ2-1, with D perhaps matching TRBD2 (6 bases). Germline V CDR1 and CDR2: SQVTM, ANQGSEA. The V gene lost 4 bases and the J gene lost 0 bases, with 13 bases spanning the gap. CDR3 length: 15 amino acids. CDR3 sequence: CSVAPGLLSYNEQFF. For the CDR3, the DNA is TGCAGCGTTGCGCCGGGACTTCTCTCCTACAATGAGCAGTTCTTC.

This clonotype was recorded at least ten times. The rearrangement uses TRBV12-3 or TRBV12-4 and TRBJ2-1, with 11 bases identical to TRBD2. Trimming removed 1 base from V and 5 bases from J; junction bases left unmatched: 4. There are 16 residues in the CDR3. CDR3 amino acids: CASSLGTSGSNNEQFF. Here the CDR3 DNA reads TGTGCCAGCAGTTTAGGTACTAGCGGGAGTAACAATGAGCAGTTCTTC.

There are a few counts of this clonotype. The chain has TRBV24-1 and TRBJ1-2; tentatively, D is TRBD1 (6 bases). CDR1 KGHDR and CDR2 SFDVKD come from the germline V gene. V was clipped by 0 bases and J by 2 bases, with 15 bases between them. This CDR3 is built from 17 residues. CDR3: CATSDLRDKEANYGYTF. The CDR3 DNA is TGTGCCACCAGTGATTTGCGGGACAAGGAGGCGAACTATGGCTACACCTTC.

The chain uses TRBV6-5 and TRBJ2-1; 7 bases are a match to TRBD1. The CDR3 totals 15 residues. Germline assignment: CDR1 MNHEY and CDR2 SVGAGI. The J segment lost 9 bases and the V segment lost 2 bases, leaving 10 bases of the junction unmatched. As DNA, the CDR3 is TGTGCCAGCAGTTACCCGACAGGGAGTGGAAGTGAGCAGTTCTTC. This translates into CASSYPTGSGSEQFF.

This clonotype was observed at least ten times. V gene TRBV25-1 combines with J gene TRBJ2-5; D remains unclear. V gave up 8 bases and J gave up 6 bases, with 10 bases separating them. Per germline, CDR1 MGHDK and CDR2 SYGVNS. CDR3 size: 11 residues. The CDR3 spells CASSVGKTQYF. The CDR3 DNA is TGTGCCAGCTCAGTGGGGAAGACCCAGTACTTC.

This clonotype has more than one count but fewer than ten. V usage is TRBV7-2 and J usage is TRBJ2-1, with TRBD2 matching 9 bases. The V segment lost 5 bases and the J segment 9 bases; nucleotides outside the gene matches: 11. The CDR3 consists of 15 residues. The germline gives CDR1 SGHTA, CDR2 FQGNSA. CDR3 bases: TGTGCCAGCAGCCAAAGCGGGGGGTCTGATAGTGAGCAGTTCTTC. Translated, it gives CASSQSGGSDSEQFF.

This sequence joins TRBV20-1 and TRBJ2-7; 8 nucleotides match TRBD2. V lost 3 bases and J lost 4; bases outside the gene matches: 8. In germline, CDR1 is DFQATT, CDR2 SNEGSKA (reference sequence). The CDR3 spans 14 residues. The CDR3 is CSASGGAIGYEQYF. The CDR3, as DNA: TGCAGTGCTAGCGGGGGGGCCATAGGTTACGAGCAGTACTTC.